Here is one T cell receptor (beta chain) with its context. This specimen comes from a study of blood T cell repertoires in COVID-19. As for the study in general: Acute-phase and convalescent COVID-19 samples originated in the United States, Italy and Spain. PBMCs, B-cell-depleted T cells, or T cells were the source of the cDNA or gDNA that made up the material.

CDR1 and CDR2 (germline): SGHVS, FQNEAQ. The CDR3 runs 17 residues. J gave up 1 base and V 5 bases, and 13 bases lay outside the gene matches. Study processing details: From reference gene primer amplification, estimates of nucleated cell counts were derived. TCRdb's table, derived via immunoSEQ multiplex PCR, lists solely in-frame clones and lacks some. Clonal size and the V and J genes are those of that table, whereas D and trimming came from the DNA. The table includes 110,000 or so clones, roughly four fifths detected once. The rearrangement joins TRBV7-8 to TRBJ1-1; 7 bases align to TRBD1. This clonotype originated in a human donor in a cohort sampled during active COVID-19. Sequenced sample: peripheral blood. The CDR3 region is CASSPVGTALPNTEAFF. DNA for the CDR3: TGTGCCAGCAGCCCGGTGGGGACAGCTCTACCGAACACTGAAGCTTTCTTT.